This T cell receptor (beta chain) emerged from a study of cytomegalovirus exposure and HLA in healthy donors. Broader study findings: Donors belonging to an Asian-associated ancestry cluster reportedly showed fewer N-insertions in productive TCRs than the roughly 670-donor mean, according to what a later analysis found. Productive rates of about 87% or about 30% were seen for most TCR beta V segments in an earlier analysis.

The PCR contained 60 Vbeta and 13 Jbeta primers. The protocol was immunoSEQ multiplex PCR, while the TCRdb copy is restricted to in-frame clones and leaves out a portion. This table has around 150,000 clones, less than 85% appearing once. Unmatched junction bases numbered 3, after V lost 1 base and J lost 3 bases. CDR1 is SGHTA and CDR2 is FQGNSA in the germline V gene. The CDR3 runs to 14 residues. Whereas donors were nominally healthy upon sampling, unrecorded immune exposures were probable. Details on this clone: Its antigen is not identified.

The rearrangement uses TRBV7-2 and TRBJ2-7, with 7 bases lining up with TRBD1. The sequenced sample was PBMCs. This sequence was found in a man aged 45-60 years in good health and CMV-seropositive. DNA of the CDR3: TGTGCCAGCAGCTTAGTTGGGACAGACTACGAGCAGTACTTC. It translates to CASSLVGTDYEQYF.